The T cell receptor beta chain under discussion was sequenced for a study of T cells in Graves' hyperthyroidism and ophthalmopathy. Germline V CDR1 and CDR2: DFQATT, SNEGSKA (reference sequence). V gave up 3 bases and J gave up 7 bases, with 10 bases separating them. The CDR3 contains 13 residues. TCR beta CDR3 regions were amplified from RNA. First-round RT-PCR with HTBI primers amplified the TCR CDR3 region. Each CDR3 protein is one row after TCRdb ran MiXCR on the multiplex PCR reads. The data contain 660,000 or so distinct CDR3 sequences, approximately 42% of them singletons. This clonotype was seen ten or more times.

V is TRBV20-1 and J is TRBJ1-6, with D perhaps TRBD1 (6 bases). Sequenced: peripheral blood or thyroid tissue (not recorded which). This clonotype originated in an adult man with Graves' disease, either hyperthyroidism or ophthalmopathy (not recorded which). The CDR3 nucleotides are TGCAGTGCTAGTATGGACAGAAATTCACCCCTCCACTTT. This encodes CSASMDRNSPLHF.